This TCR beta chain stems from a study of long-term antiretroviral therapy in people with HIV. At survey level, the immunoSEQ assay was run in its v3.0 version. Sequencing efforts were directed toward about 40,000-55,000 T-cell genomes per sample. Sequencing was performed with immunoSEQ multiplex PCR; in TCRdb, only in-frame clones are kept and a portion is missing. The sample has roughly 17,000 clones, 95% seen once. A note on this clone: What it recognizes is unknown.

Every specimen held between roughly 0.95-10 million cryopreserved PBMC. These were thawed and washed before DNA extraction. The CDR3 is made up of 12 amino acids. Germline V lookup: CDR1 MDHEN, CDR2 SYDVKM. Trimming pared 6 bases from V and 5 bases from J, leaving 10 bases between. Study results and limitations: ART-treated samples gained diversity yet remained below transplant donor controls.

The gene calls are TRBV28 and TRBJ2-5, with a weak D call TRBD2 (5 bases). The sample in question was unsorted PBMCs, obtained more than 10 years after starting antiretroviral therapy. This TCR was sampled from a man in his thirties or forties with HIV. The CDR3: CASSRRGETQYF. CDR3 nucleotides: TGTGCCAGCAGCCGCAGAGGGGAGACCCAGTACTTC.